Listed below are T cell receptor beta chains from one sample, sequenced in a study of cytomegalovirus exposure and HLA in healthy donors. Some clones are missing from TCRdb's copy, which holds only in-frame ones; the method was immunoSEQ multiplex PCR. In the table there are about 130,000 clones, more than 75% of which are singletons. The source material was PBMCs. The receptors derive from a man aged 25-40 years in good health and CMV-seronegative. CDR3s include the opening cysteine and the closing phenylalanine or tryptophan. A D gene is named only where the DNA matches it firmly. Clone size is stated in some rows and not others, as once, few, many or a class when expanded.

J	V	size	D	DNA	CDR3
TRBJ2-7	TRBV6-5	NA	TRBD2	TGTGCCAGCAGTTCGGGACTAGCGGGCCACTCCTACGAGCAGTACTTC	CASSSGLAGHSYEQYF
TRBJ2-7	TRBV13	NA	TRBD1	TGTGCCAGCAGGGTAAGGACAGGAGCCTACGAGCAGTACTTC	CASRVRTGAYEQYF
TRBJ2-5	TRBV7-9	NA	NA	TGTGCCAGCAGCTCTGCCGGGTTTACAGAGACCCAGTACTTC	CASSSAGFTETQYF
TRBJ2-3	TRBV5-1	NA	TRBD2	TGCGCCAGCAGCTTGGGTCGTAGCGGGATCGGAGCAGATACGCAGTATTTT	CASSLGRSGIGADTQYF
TRBJ2-2	TRBV4-2	NA	NA	TGTGCCAGCAGCCAACCAGTCACAGGGACCGGGGAGCTGTTTTTT	CASSQPVTGTGELFF
TRBJ2-7	TRBV7-9	few	NA	TGTGCCAGCAGCTTAGAGGCGGGATCCTACGAGCAGTACTTC	CASSLEAGSYEQYF
TRBJ1-1	TRBV18	once	NA	TGTGCCAGCTCCCTTAACAGGGCCGCTTTCTTT	CASSLNRAAFF
TRBJ2-3	TRBV7-6	NA	NA	TGTGCCAGCAGCTTAGCGCGGGCGGGGAGCACAGATACGCAGTATTTT	CASSLARAGSTDTQYF
TRBJ1-2	TRBV30	NA	NA	TGTGCCTGGAGTGTAGGCGGCCTTGCCTACACCTTC	CAWSVGGLAYTF
TRBJ2-7	TRBV7-9	NA	TRBD1	TGTGCCAGCAGCCCAGGGGGAGATTCCGAGCAGTACTTC	CASSPGGDSEQYF
TRBJ2-7	TRBV28	NA	TRBD2	TGTGCCAGCAGTTCATGGACTAGCGGCTCCTACGAGCAGTACTTC	CASSSWTSGSYEQYF
TRBJ1-1	TRBV20-1	once	NA	TGCAGAACGGTGAACACTGAAGCTTTCTTT	CRTVNTEAFF
TRBJ2-1	TRBV30	NA	TRBD1	TGTGCCTGGAGCGGGGACAGGTCGAATTACAATGAGCAGTTCTTC	CAWSGDRSNYNEQFF
TRBJ2-1	TRBV7-9	NA	NA	TGTGCCAGCAGCTTTTTCCGTGAGCAGTTCTTC	CASSFFREQFF
TRBJ2-1	TRBV6-4	NA	TRBD2	TGTGCCAGCAGTGACTCAAGGACGGGGGGGGGTGAGCAGTTCTTC	CASSDSRTGGGEQFF
TRBJ2-7	TRBV11-2	NA	TRBD2	TGTGCCAGCAGAGGGGAGGGTCGGGCTAGCGGGTTCTACGAGCAGTACTTC	CASRGEGRASGFYEQYF
TRBJ2-3	TRBV7-9	few	TRBD1	TGTGCCAGCAGCTCACGACAGGGTAAAGATACGCAGTATTTT	CASSSRQGKDTQYF
TRBJ2-1	TRBV9	NA	TRBD2	TGTGCCAGCAGCGTAGGGACTAGCGGCGGTGAGCAGTTCTTC	CASSVGTSGGEQFF
TRBJ1-5	TRBV19	once	TRBD1	TGTGCCAGTGGAAAGGGGGCAGGCAATCAGCCCCAGCATTTT	CASGKGAGNQPQHF
TRBJ2-7	TRBV5-6	NA	TRBD2	TGTGCCAGCAGCACCGGGACTAGCGGCTACGAGCAGTACTTC	CASSTGTSGYEQYF
TRBJ1-1	TRBV7-2	NA	NA	TGTGCCAGCAGCCCCACCCAGGCTTACACTGAAGCTTTCTTT	CASSPTQAYTEAFF
TRBJ1-1	TRBV7-2	NA	NA	TGTGCCAGCAGCTCTACCATGAACACTGAAGCTTTCTTT	CASSSTMNTEAFF
TRBJ1-2	TRBV2	NA	NA	TGTGCCAGCAGTATCCCAGGGCAGCATGACTACACCTTC	CASSIPGQHDYTF
TRBJ1-5	TRBV5-5	NA	NA	TGTGCCAGCAGCCCGACAGGTTCGATGAATCAGCCCCAGCATTTT	CASSPTGSMNQPQHF
TRBJ2-7	TRBV7-2	NA	NA	TGTGCCAGCAGCGCAAACAGGGACGAGCAGTACTTC	CASSANRDEQYF
TRBJ2-2	TRBV10-3	NA	NA	TGTGCCATCAGTGAAGGGGGTGCGAACACCGGGGAGCTGTTTTTT	CAISEGGANTGELFF
TRBJ1-1	TRBV19	NA	NA	TGTGCCAGTAGTAAGGACAGAATCAACGCTGAAGCTTTCTTT	CASSKDRINAEAFF
TRBJ2-1	TRBV10-3	NA	NA	TGTGCCATCAGTGAGCGAAGGAGTTCAAAACCCGACAATGAGCAGTTCTTC	CAISERRSSKPDNEQFF
TRBJ1-1	TRBV13	NA	NA	TGTGCCAGCAGCTTAGTCGGGAGGGACCAAGCTTTCTTT	CASSLVGRDQAFF
TRBJ1-2	TRBV5-4	NA	TRBD1	TGTGCCAGCAGCCGACCCGGACAGGGGGACTATGGCTACACCTTC	CASSRPGQGDYGYTF
TRBJ1-1	TRBV5-4	few	NA	TGTGCCAGCAGCTTTGGGGGGAGGGGGTCGAACACTGAAGCTTTCTTT	CASSFGGRGSNTEAFF
TRBJ1-5	TRBV11-2	NA	TRBD1	TGTGCCAGCAGCTGGGGGACAGGGGGAAGCAATCAGCCCCAGCATTTT	CASSWGTGGSNQPQHF
TRBJ1-1	TRBV7-2	NA	TRBD1	TGTGCCAGCAGCCCCCGGACAGGGGCGAACACTGAAGCTTTCTTT	CASSPRTGANTEAFF
TRBJ1-5	TRBV5-8	few	NA	TGTGCCAGCAGCCATGCAGGTTATAGCAATCAGCCCCAGCATTTT	CASSHAGYSNQPQHF
TRBJ2-1	TRBV28	NA	NA	TGTGCCAGCAGTCCACTAGCTTTATCCAATGAGCAGTTCTTC	CASSPLALSNEQFF
TRBJ2-1	TRBV5-4	NA	NA	TGTGCCAGCAGCTTGGGACAGAAAGAATACAATGAGCAGTTCTTC	CASSLGQKEYNEQFF
TRBJ1-1	TRBV11-3	NA	NA	TGTGCCAGCAGCCCCGGGAGGGGCTCAACTGAAGCTTTCTTT	CASSPGRGSTEAFF
TRBJ2-7	TRBV12-5	NA	TRBD2	TGTGCTAGTGGTTTGACACTAGCGGGAGTAATCTACGAGCAGTACTTC	CASGLTLAGVIYEQYF
TRBJ2-1	TRBV14	once	TRBD2	TGTGCCAGCAGCCAAGTGACGGGACTAGCGGGAGCCCTCTACAATGAGCAGTTCTTC	CASSQVTGLAGALYNEQFF
TRBJ2-7	TRBV10-3	few	NA	TGTGCCATCAGTGAGTCCCCCTATCGGGTCCCCTCCGGCGAGCAGTACTTC	CAISESPYRVPSGEQYF
TRBJ2-5	TRBV6-1	NA	TRBD2	TGTGCCAGCACCCCGGGGGGGCTAGAGACCCAGTACTTC	CASTPGGLETQYF
TRBJ1-2	TRBV27	NA	NA	TGTGCCAGCAGTTTAGGGGGGGCGCCAAACTATGGCTACACCTTC	CASSLGGAPNYGYTF
TRBJ1-4	TRBV7-9	NA	TRBD1	TGTGCCAGCAGCTTATGGTCGGTCGAGACAGGGTATGAAAAACTGTTTTTT	CASSLWSVETGYEKLFF
TRBJ2-2	TRBV11-2	NA	NA	TGTGCCAGCAGCTTAGGGTCGTGGCAAGCGGACACCGGGGAGCTGTTTTTT	CASSLGSWQADTGELFF
TRBJ1-1	TRBV18	few	NA	TGTGCCAGCTCACCACCGATGGGAGTGAACACTGAAGCTTTCTTT	CASSPPMGVNTEAFF
TRBJ2-2	TRBV6-4	NA	TRBD2	TGTGCCAGCAGTGAACTAGCGGGAGTCACCGGGGAGCTGTTTTTT	CASSELAGVTGELFF
TRBJ1-2	TRBV7-9	NA	NA	TGTGCCAGCAGCTTACTTCTGCTAGATTATGGCTACACCTTC	CASSLLLLDYGYTF
TRBJ1-1	TRBV5-5	once	TRBD1	TGTGCCAGCAGCTCGAAGACAGGGGGTAACACTGAAGCTTTCTTT	CASSSKTGGNTEAFF
TRBJ2-3	TRBV28	NA	TRBD1	TGTGCCAGCAGAGGGACAGGGGATCGTACGCAGTATTTT	CASRGTGDRTQYF
TRBJ1-2	TRBV5-1	few	NA	TGCGCCAGCAGCCAGGAACCAAACTATGGCTACACCTTC	CASSQEPNYGYTF
TRBJ2-1	TRBV5-1	NA	NA	TGCGCCAGCAGCTTGTCGGGGGAGACTTACTTTGAGCAGTTCTTC	CASSLSGETYFEQFF
TRBJ2-5	TRBV20-1	NA	NA	TGCAGTGCCGAGAAAGAGACCCAGTACTTC	CSAEKETQYF
TRBJ2-6	TRBV6-6	NA	NA	TGTGCCAGCAGTTACGGACACTCTGGGGCCAACGTCCTGACTTTC	CASSYGHSGANVLTF
TRBJ2-1	TRBV4-3	NA	TRBD1	TGCGCCAGCAGCCAAGTTTCAGGGGGCATCTATGAGCAGTTCTTC	CASSQVSGGIYEQFF
TRBJ2-7	TRBV27	NA	TRBD1	TGTGCCAGCAGACGTACAGGGGTCCAAAGCTCCTACGAGCAGTACTTC	CASRRTGVQSSYEQYF